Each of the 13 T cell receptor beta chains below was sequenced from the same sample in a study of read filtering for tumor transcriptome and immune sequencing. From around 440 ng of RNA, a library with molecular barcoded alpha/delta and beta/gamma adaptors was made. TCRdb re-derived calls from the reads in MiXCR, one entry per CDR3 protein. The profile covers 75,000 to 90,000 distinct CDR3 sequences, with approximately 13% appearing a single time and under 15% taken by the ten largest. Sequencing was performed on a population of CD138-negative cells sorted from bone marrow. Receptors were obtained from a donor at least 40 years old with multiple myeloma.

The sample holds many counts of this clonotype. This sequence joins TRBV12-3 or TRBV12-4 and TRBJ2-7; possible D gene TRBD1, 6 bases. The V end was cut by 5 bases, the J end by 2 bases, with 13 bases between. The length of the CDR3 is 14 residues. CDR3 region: CASSDGTFTYEQYF. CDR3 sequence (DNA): TGTGCCAGCAGTGACGGGACATTTACCTACGAGCAGTACTTC.

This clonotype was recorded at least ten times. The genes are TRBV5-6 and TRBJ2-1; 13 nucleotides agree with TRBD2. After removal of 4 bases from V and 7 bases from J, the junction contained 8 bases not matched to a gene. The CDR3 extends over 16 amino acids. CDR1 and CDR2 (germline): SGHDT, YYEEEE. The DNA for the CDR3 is TGTGCCAGCAGCATAACTAGCGGGAGGGCCCGGAATGAGCAGTTCTTC. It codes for CASSITSGRARNEQFF.

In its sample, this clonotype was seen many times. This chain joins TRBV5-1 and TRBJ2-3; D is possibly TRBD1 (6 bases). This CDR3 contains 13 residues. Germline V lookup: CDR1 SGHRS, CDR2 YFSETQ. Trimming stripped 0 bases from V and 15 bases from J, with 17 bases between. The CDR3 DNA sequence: TGCGCCAGCAGCTTGGGACAGGACTCCCCTACATATTTT. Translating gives CASSLGQDSPTYF.

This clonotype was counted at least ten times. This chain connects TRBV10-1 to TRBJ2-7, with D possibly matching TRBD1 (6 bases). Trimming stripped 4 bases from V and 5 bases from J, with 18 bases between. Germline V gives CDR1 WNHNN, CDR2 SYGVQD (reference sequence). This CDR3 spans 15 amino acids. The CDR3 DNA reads TGCGCCAGCAGTGGCCCTGGGGCAGGGGACCACGAGCAGTACTTC. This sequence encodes CASSGPGAGDHEQYF.

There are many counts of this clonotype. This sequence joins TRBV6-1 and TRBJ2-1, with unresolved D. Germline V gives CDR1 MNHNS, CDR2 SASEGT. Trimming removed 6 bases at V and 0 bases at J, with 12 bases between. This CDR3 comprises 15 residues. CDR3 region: CASRITLASYNEQFF. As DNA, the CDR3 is TGTGCCAGCAGAATTACGTTAGCCTCCTACAATGAGCAGTTCTTC.

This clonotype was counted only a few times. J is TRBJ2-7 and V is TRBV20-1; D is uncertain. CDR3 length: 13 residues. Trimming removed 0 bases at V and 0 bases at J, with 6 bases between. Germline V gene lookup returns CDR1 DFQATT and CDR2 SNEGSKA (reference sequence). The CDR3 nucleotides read TGCAGTGCTAGAGATGACCTCTCCTACGAGCAGTACTTC. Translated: CSARDDLSYEQYF.

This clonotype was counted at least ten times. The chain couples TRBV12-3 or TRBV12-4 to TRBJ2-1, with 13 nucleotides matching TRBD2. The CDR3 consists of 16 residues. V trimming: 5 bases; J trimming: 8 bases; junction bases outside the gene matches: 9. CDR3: CASSTPGTSGNDEQFF. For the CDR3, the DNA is TGTGCCAGCAGTACCCCGGGGACTAGCGGGAACGATGAGCAGTTCTTC.

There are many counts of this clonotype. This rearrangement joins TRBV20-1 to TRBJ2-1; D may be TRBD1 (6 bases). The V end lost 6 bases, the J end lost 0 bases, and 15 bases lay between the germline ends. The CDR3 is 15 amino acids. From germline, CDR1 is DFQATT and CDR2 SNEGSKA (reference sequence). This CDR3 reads CSAALGAHSYNEQFF. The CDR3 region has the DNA TGCAGTGCCGCCTTGGGGGCACACTCCTACAATGAGCAGTTCTTC.

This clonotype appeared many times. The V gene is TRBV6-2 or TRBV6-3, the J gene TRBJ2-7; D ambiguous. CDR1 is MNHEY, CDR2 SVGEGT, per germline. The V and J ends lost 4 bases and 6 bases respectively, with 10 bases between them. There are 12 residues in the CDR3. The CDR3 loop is CASSSRNSEQYF. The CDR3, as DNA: TGTGCCAGCAGTTCGAGGAACTCCGAGCAGTACTTC.

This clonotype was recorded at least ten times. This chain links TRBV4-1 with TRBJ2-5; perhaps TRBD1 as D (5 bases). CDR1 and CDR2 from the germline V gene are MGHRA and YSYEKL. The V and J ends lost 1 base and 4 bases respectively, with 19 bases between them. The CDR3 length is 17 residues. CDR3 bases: TGCGCCAGCAGCCAAGTAATTGGGGCTTCCACGAGAGAGACCCAGTACTTC. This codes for CASSQVIGASTRETQYF.

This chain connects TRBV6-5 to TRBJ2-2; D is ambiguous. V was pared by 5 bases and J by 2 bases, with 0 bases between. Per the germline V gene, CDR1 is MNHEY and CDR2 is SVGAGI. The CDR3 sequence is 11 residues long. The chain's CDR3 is CASSNTGELFF. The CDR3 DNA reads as TGTGCCAGCAGTAACACCGGGGAGCTGTTTTTT.

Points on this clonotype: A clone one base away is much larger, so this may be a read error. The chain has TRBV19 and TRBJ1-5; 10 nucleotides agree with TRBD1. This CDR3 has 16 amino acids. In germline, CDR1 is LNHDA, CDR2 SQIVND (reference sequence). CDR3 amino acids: CAGSLDGTGDNQPQHF. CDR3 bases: TGTGCCGGTAGCTTGGACGGGACAGGGGATAATCAGCCCCAGCATTTT.

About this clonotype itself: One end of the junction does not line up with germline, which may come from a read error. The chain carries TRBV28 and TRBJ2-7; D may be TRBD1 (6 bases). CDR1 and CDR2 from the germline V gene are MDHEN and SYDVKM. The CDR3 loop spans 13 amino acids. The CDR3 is CASSPGQSYGQYF. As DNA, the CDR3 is TGTGCCAGCAGTCCCGGACAGTCCTACGGGCAGTACTTC.